The present T cell receptor beta chain was sequenced within a study of a mutant IDH1 vaccine in newly diagnosed glioma. Turning to the study itself: Therapy received beforehand was radiotherapy, temozolomide, or both, with most patients given both.

The data were produced by immunoSEQ multiplex PCR, yet TCRdb's version contains in-frame clones alone and is incomplete. Of over 55,000 clones listed, roughly 81% were seen once; the top ten hold roughly 8.4%. Concerning this clone itself: Its antigen is as yet unknown.

Noted time point: week 23, last vaccination. Every single dose of the vaccine, 300 ug of mutant IDH1 20-mer peptide, came with topical imiquimod. The TCR originated in a woman aged 40-49 years with glioma. Some clones in this sample may be carry-over from other donors' samples. Specimen: PBMCs, collected from a glioma patient whose treatment included an IDH1 peptide vaccine.

This CDR3 reads CASSGRQGEKLFF. DNA of the CDR3: TGTGCCAGCAGTGGAAGGCAGGGGGAAAAACTGTTTTTT. The rearrangement links TRBV25-1 to TRBJ1-4; the D gene is possibly TRBD1 (6 bases). From germline, CDR1 is MGHDK and CDR2 SYGVNS. V lost 4 bases and J lost 8, with 11 bases in between. The CDR3 loop spans 13 amino acids.